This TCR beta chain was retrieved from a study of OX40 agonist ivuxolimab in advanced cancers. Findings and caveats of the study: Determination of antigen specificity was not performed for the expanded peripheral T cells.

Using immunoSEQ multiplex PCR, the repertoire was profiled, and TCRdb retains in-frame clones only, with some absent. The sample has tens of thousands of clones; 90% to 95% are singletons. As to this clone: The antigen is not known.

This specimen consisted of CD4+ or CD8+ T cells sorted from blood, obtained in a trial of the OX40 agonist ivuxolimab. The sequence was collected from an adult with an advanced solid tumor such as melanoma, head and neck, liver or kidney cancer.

The CDR3 loop is CASSYEGTPAYEQYF. CDR3 coding DNA: TGTGCCAGCAGTTATGAGGGGACCCCCGCCTACGAGCAGTACTTC. This chain links TRBV6-5 with TRBJ2-7, with D perhaps being TRBD1 or TRBD2 (5 bases each). The germline V and J ends were trimmed by 3 bases and 2 bases, with 14 bases remaining between them. CDR1 is MNHEY, CDR2 SVGAGI, per germline. This CDR3 region has 15 residues.